This is a list of T cell receptor beta chains from one sample in a study of T cells in Graves' hyperthyroidism and ophthalmopathy. A single record per CDR3 protein comes from TCRdb applying MiXCR to the multiplex PCR reads. This sample carries some 550,000 distinct CDR3 sequences, less than 25% of them seen once, and the ten largest clones take approximately 26%. Sequenced sample: blood. Receptors originate from a man in his late teens or twenties with Graves' hyperthyroidism. Each CDR3 is given with its conserved first and last residue. The order of the fields is D gene, V gene, J gene, clone size, CDR3 protein, CDR3 DNA. The D gene is left open where the match is weak. Part of the rows lack a size; the others show once, few, many or a class for expanded clones.

.	TRBV27	TRBJ2-7	many	CASSPSTGPYEQYF	TGTGCCAGCAGTCCGTCGACAGGACCCTACGAGCAGTACTTC
TRBD2	TRBV11-2	TRBJ2-5	many	CASSSGLAGGVETQYF	TGTGCCAGCAGCTCGGGACTAGCGGGGGGGGTGGAGACCCAGTACTTC
.	TRBV6-1	TRBJ1-1	many	CASTPLYEAFF	TGTGCCAGCACCCCGCTTTACGAAGCTTTCTTT
.	TRBV27	TRBJ1-5	many	CASSLSGRLQPQHF	TGTGCCAGCAGTTTAAGTGGCAGGCTCCAGCCCCAGCATTTT
.	TRBV19	TRBJ2-2	many	CASSRLTGELFF	TGTGCCAGTAGTCGACTCACCGGGGAGCTGTTTTTT
TRBD2	TRBV6-1	TRBJ2-7	.	CASRSGGPRDYYEQYF	TGTGCCAGCAGGTCCGGAGGCCCGAGGGACTACTACGAGCAGTACTTC
.	TRBV12-3/TRBV12-4	TRBJ1-1	many	CASSKHRRDTEAFF	TGTGCCAGCAGTAAGCACCGGAGAGACACTGAAGCTTTCTTT
TRBD2	TRBV9	TRBJ2-7	few	CASSHAGGRLLSEQYF	TGTGCCAGCAGCCATGCGGGGGGCAGGCTCCTCTCGGAGCAGTACTTC
.	TRBV28	TRBJ2-2	many	CAIKDFDVDTGELFF	TGTGCCATCAAGGATTTTGATGTAGACACCGGGGAGCTGTTTTTT
.	TRBV19	TRBJ1-1	few	CASNFQANTEAFF	TGTGCCAGTAATTTCCAGGCGAACACTGAAGCTTTCTTT